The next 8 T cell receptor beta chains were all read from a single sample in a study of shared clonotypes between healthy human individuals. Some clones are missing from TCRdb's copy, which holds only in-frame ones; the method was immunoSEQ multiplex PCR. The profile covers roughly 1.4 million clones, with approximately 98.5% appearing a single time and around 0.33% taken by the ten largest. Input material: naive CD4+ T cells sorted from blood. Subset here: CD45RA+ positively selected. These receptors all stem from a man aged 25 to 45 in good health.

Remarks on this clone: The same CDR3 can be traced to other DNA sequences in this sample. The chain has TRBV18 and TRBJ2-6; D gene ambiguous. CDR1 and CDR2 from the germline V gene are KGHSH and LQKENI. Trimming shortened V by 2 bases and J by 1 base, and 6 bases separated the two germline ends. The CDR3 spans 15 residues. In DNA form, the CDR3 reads TGTGCCAGCTCACCATCCAGTTCTGGGGCCAACGTCCTGACTTTC. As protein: CASSPSSSGANVLTF.

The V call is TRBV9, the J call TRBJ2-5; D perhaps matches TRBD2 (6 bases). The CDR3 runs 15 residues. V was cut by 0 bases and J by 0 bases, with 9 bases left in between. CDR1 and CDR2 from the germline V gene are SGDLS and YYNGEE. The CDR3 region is CASSVGGTHQETQYF. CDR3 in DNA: TGTGCCAGCAGCGTAGGCGGGACGCACCAAGAGACCCAGTACTTC.

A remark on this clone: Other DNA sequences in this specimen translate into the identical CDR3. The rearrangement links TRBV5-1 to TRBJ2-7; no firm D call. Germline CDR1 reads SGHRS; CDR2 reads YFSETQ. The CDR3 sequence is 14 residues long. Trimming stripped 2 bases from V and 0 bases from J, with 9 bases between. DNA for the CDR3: TGCGCCAGCAGCTTAAGCGCCAGCTCCTACGAGCAGTACTTC. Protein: CASSLSASSYEQYF.

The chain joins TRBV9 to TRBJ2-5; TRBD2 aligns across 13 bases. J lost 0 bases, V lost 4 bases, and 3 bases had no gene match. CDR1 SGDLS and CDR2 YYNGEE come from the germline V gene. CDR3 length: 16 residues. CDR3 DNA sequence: TGTGCCAGCAGCCAACTAGCGGGAGGGTACCAAGAGACCCAGTACTTC. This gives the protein CASSQLAGGYQETQYF.

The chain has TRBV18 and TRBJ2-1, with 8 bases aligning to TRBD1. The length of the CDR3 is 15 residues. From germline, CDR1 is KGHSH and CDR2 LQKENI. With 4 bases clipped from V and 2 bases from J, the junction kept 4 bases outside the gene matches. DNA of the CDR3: TGTGCCAGCTCACTACAGGGGGTGCCCTACAATGAGCAGTTCTTC. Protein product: CASSLQGVPYNEQFF.

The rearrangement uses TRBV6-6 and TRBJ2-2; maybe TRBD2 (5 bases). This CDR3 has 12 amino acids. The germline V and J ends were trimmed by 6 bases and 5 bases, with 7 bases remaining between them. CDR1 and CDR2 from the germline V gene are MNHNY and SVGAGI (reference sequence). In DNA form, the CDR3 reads TGTGCCAGCAGCCGGGGAACCGGGGAGCTGTTTTTT. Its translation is CASSRGTGELFF.

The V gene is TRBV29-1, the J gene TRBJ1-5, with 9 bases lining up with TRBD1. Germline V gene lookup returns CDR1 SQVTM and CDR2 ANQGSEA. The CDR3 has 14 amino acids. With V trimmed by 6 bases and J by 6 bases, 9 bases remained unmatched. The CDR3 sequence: CSVADRGGSQPQHF. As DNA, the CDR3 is TGCAGCGTCGCGGACAGGGGAGGGAGTCAGCCCCAGCATTTT.

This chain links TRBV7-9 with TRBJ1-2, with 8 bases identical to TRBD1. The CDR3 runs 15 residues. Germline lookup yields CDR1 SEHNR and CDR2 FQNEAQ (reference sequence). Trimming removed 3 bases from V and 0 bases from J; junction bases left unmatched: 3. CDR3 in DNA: TGTGCCAGCAGCTTTGACAGGGGTACTAACTATGGCTACACCTTC. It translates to CASSFDRGTNYGYTF.